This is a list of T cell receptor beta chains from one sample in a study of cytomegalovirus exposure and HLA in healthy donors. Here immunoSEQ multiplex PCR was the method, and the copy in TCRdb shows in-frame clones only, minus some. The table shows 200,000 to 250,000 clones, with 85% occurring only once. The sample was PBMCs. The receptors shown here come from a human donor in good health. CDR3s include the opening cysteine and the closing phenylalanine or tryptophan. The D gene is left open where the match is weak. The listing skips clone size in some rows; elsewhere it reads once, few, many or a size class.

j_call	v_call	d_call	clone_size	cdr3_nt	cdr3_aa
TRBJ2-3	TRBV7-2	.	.	TGTGCCAGCGGCGGAGGCTTTAGCACAGATACGCAGTATTTT	CASGGGFSTDTQYF
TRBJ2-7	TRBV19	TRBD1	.	TGTGCCAGTAGTACCCACGACAGGGGGCATAGGGAGCAGTACTTC	CASSTHDRGHREQYF
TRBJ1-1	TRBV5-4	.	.	TGTGCCAGCAGCTTGGCCGGCAGGCGATCTGAAGCTTTCTTT	CASSLAGRRSEAFF
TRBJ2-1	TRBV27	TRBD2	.	TGTGCCAGCAGGGGGCTAGCGGGAGCCATCAATGAGCAGTTCTTC	CASRGLAGAINEQFF
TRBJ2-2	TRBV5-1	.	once	TGCGCCAGCAGCTTAGCTTTGGTAGCGTCTCCGAACACCGGGGAGCTGTTTTTT	CASSLALVASPNTGELFF
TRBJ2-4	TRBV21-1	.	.	TGTGCCAGCAGCAAATTGGGAGGGGACATTCAGTACTTC	CASSKLGGDIQYF
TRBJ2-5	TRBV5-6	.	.	TGTGCCAGCAGCTTGGCAGGGAAGGTTGTCGGAGAGACCCAGTACTTC	CASSLAGKVVGETQYF
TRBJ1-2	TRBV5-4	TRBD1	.	TGTGCCAGCAGCTTGGGACAGGGGGTGCAATATGGCTACACCTTC	CASSLGQGVQYGYTF
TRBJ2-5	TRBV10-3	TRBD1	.	TGTGCCATCAGTTTGACAGGGACGCAAGAGACCCAGTACTTC	CAISLTGTQETQYF
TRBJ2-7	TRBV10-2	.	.	TGCGCCAGCAGCAGGACAGACTCCTACGAGCAGTACTTC	CASSRTDSYEQYF
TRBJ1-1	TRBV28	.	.	TGTGCCAGCAGATCGACAGACACTGAAGCTTTCTTT	CASRSTDTEAFF
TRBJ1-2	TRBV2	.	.	TGTGCCAGCAGTGAACTGCAGGGGATAGGTACCTTC	CASSELQGIGTF
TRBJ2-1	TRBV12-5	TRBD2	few	TGTGCTAGTGGTAGAACTAGCGGGATGTTTCGGTTCTTC	CASGRTSGMFRFF
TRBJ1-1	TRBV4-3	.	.	TGCGCCAGCAGCCAAGATTTTAAGGGGTTCGACACTAACACTGAAGCTTTCTTT	CASSQDFKGFDTNTEAFF
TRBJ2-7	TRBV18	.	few	TGTGCCAGCTCACCCGCAGAGGTAAACGAGCAGTACTTC	CASSPAEVNEQYF
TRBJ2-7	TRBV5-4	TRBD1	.	TGTGCCAGCAGCAGCCCGACAGGGGACGAAGAGCAGTACTTC	CASSSPTGDEEQYF
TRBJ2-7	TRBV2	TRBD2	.	TGTGCCAGCAGTGCGGGGCTAGCGGGCGCCTACGAGCAGTACTTC	CASSAGLAGAYEQYF
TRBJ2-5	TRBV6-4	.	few	TGTGCCAGCAGTGAGACAGCTCAAGAGACCCAGTACTTC	CASSETAQETQYF
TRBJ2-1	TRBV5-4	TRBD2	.	TGTGCCAGCAGCTTACTAGCGGGAGTTTTAGGTGAGCAGTTCTTC	CASSLLAGVLGEQFF
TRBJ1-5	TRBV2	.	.	TGTGCCAGCAGGGACCAGGGGTTGGGCAATCAGCCCCAGCATTTT	CASRDQGLGNQPQHF
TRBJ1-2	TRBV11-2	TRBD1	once	TGTGCCAGCAGCGCGGGACAGCTCAACTATGGCTACACCTTC	CASSAGQLNYGYTF
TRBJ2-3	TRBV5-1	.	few	TGCGCCAGCAGCTTGCCGGGCAGGGCAACAGATACGCAGTATTTT	CASSLPGRATDTQYF
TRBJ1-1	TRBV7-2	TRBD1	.	TGTGCCAGCAGCCAGGGACAGAGGGGGGTCACTGAAGCTTTCTTT	CASSQGQRGVTEAFF
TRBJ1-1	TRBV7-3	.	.	TGTGCCAGCAGCTTAGGCAGTGGGAACACTGAAGCTTTCTTT	CASSLGSGNTEAFF
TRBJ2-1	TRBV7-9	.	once	TGTGCCAGCAGCTTAGGCGAGCTGACAGAGCAGTTCTTC	CASSLGELTEQFF
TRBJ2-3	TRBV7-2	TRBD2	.	TGTGCCAGCAGCAATAGGACTAGCGGTTACACAGATACGCAGTATTTT	CASSNRTSGYTDTQYF
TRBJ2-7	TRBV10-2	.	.	TGCGCCAGTACGCCGGGCCAAGGGGCCTACGAGCAGTACTTC	CASTPGQGAYEQYF
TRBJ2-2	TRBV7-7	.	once	TGTGCTAGCAGCTTAGCACAGAACACCGGGGAGCTGTTTTTT	CASSLAQNTGELFF
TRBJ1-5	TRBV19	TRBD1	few	TGTGCCAGTAGTATAGGACAGGGGGATCAGCCCCAGCATTTT	CASSIGQGDQPQHF
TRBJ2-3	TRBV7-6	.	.	TGTGCCAGCAGCCCTCGGACAACCGAGAGCACAGATACGCAGTATTTT	CASSPRTTESTDTQYF
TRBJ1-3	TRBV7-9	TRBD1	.	TGTGCCAGCAGCCCCGGACAGGTTCACTCTGGAAACACCATATATTTT	CASSPGQVHSGNTIYF
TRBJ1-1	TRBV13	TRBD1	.	TGTGCCAGCAGCTCCAGAAACAGGGGGATGAACACTGAAGCTTTCTTT	CASSSRNRGMNTEAFF
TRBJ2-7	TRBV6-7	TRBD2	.	TGTGCCAGCAGTTCATCCCCCCTTGAAGTTCTAGCGGGAGTCTGCGAGCAGTACTTC	CASSSSPLEVLAGVCEQYF
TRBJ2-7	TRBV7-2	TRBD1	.	TGTGCCAGCAGCTTAGGGGACAGGGGGCGAGTCGAGCAGTACTTC	CASSLGDRGRVEQYF
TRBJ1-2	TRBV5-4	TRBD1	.	TGTGCCAGCAGCTGGGAAGGGACAGGGGACGGCTACACCTTC	CASSWEGTGDGYTF
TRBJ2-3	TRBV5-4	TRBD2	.	TGTGCCAGCAGCTCGGTAGCGGGAGTAGAGGATACGCAGTATTTT	CASSSVAGVEDTQYF
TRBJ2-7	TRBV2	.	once	TGTGCCAGCAGTGTTCTCCGGGGCGAGCAGTACTTC	CASSVLRGEQYF
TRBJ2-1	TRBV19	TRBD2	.	TGTGCCACTAGGACTAGCGGCTACAATGAGCAGTTCTTC	CATRTSGYNEQFF
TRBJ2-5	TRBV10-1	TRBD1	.	TGCGCCAGCAGTGAGGACCGGGACAGGGGTCCCGCTTCCGCCCAGTACTTC	CASSEDRDRGPASAQYF
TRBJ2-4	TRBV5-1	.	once	TGCGCCAGCAGCTTGGCAGTAGGAGCGAGATTATTAAACATTCAGTACTTC	CASSLAVGARLLNIQYF
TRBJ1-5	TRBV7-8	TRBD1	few	TGTGCCAGCAGCATCTGGGACAGGGATAATCAGCCCCAGCATTTT	CASSIWDRDNQPQHF
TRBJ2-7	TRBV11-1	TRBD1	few	TGTGCCAGCAGCCCAAGACAGGGGGCCCCTTTCGAGCAGTACTTC	CASSPRQGAPFEQYF
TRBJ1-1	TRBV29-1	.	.	TGCAGCGTTGGATCGGGGAACACTGAAGCTTTCTTT	CSVGSGNTEAFF
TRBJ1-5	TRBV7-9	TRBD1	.	TGTGCCAGCAGCTTAGGAGGACAGGGAAGTGGTAGAAGACAGCCCCAGCATTTT	CASSLGGQGSGRRQPQHF
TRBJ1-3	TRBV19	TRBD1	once	TGTGCCAGTGCAACAGGGGTGTCTGGAAACACCATATATTTT	CASATGVSGNTIYF
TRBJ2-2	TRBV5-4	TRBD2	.	TGTGCCAGCAGCTTGGGAAAACTAGCGGGAGCGAACACCGGGGAGCTGTTTTTT	CASSLGKLAGANTGELFF
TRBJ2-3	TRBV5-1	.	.	TGCGCCAGCAGCTTGGCTCAGAATACAGATACGCAGTATTTT	CASSLAQNTDTQYF
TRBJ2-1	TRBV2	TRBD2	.	TGTGCCAGCAGTGTTTTTGGCGGGAGGTCACATGAGCAGTTCTTC	CASSVFGGRSHEQFF
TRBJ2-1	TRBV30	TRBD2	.	TGTGCCTGGATTACTAGCGGATTCTACAATGAGCAGTTCTTC	CAWITSGFYNEQFF
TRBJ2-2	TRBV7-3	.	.	TGTGCCAGCAGCTTAATTGGAGACACCGGGGAGCTGTTTTTT	CASSLIGDTGELFF
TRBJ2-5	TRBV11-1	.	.	TGTGCCAGCAGCTTAGGTCGACAGGCCCAAGAGACCCAGTACTTC	CASSLGRQAQETQYF
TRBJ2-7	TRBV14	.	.	TGTGCCAGCAGCCAACGGTGGGCGCCTCCTTACGAGCAGTACTTC	CASSQRWAPPYEQYF